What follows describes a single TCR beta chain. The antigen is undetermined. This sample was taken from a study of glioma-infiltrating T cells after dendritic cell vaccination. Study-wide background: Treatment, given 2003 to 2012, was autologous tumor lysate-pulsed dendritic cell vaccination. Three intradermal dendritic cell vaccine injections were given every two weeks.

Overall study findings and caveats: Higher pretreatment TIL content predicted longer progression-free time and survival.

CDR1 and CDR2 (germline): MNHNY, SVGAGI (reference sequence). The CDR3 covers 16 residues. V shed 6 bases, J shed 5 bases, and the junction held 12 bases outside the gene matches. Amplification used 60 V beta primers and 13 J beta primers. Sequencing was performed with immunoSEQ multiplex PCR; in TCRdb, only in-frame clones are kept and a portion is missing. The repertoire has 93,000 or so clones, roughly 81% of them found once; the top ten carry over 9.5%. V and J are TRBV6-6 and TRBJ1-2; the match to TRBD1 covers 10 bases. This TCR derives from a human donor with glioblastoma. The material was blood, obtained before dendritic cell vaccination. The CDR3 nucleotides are TGTGCCAGCAGCCTCGAATCCGGGACAGGGGTATATGGCTACACCTTC. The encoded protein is CASSLESGTGVYGYTF.